Listed below are T cell receptor beta chains from one sample, sequenced in a study of T cell clonotyping in hematopoietic cell transplantation. The repertoire was sequenced with immunoSEQ multiplex PCR; TCRdb's copy has only in-frame clones and lacks some. Here the sample spans some 2,100 clones, about 80% being singletons. The sample consisted of PBMCs, taken 100 days after allogeneic stem cell transplant. These receptors all stem from a male patient aged 50 to 59 who had an allogeneic stem cell transplant from a related donor, so the T cells may come from the graft donor. Some clones in this sample may be carry-over from other donors' samples. CDR3s leave out the opening cysteine and the closing phenylalanine or tryptophan. Not every row has a clone size; where given, it reads once, few, many or a size class.

v_gene	j_gene	abundance	CDR3aa
TRBV5-4	TRBJ2-2	NA	ASSFKGQGNTGELF
TRBV30	TRBJ1-5	once	AWTQGGNQPQH
TRBV2	TRBJ1-4	few	ASSEQGANEKLF
TRBV4-2	TRBJ2-3	NA	ASSQRARGLGTDTQY
TRBV7-2	TRBJ2-1	NA	ASSLALRKGNEQF
TRBV6-1	TRBJ2-5	NA	ASSDLRRGNQETQY
TRBV7-9	TRBJ1-1	NA	ASSLASNWNTEAF
TRBV30	TRBJ1-2	NA	AWSLQSPIYGYT
TRBV10-3	TRBJ2-7	NA	AISGDFGNYEQY
TRBV28	TRBJ1-3	NA	AIQPGQGAGNTIY
TRBV5-1	TRBJ2-5	NA	ASTFRTSGRVGQETQY
TRBV5-1	TRBJ2-7	few	ASSLIGLVVYEQY
TRBV5-4	TRBJ1-3	NA	ASSRQQGSGNTIY
TRBV30	TRBJ1-1	NA	AWSGGQNTEAF
TRBV11-2	TRBJ2-7	NA	ASSLDRSGYEQY
TRBV29-1	TRBJ2-7	few	SVEVGPEQY
TRBV5-6	NA	NA	ASSSDGSPYEQY
TRBV5-5	TRBJ1-3	NA	ASSLATIDSGNTIY
TRBV11-1	TRBJ2-7	NA	ASSRTQVYEQY
TRBV9	TRBJ2-1	NA	ASSVGASSYNEQF
TRBV11-2	TRBJ2-3	NA	ASSLNAFNTDTQY
TRBV6-1	TRBJ1-1	NA	ASSEGTHDTEAF
TRBV10-3	TRBJ1-1	NA	AISERQGGITEAF
TRBV19	TRBJ2-2	few	ASSTLAGGKGELF
TRBV5-1	TRBJ1-2	NA	ASSMGQTHYGYT
TRBV6-6	TRBJ2-7	NA	VSSSWVTYEQY
TRBV19	TRBJ2-1	once	ASSMGTGYGEQF
TRBV28	TRBJ2-7	few	ASSSSGTHHEQY
TRBV11-3	TRBJ2-3	NA	ASSGEGGSDTQY
TRBV7-9	TRBJ1-2	NA	ASIPLGGVYGYT
TRBV30	TRBJ1-2	NA	AWSVPGQGDGYT
TRBV19	TRBJ2-5	NA	ASSTGGRAGKETQY
TRBV6-5	TRBJ2-7	NA	ASRPQTGGKNEQY
TRBV6-5	TRBJ2-7	NA	ASSYSPGSYEQY
TRBV2	TRBJ1-2	few	ASRPGTEANYGYT
TRBV28	TRBJ2-3	NA	ASSTPFGLGDTDTQY
TRBV14	TRBJ2-5	NA	ASSPGLAGGQETQY
TRBV29-1	TRBJ2-3	few	SVQASHSADTQY
TRBV25-1	TRBJ1-2	NA	ASSIGTGGSYGYT
TRBV6-1	TRBJ1-5	few	ASSVQPQH
TRBV18	TRBJ1-5	few	ASSPPGPDNQPQH
TRBV6-1	TRBJ1-1	NA	ASMIQGVAEAF
TRBV7-9	TRBJ2-5	NA	ASSLIQETQY
TRBV27	TRBJ2-2	few	ASSLRGFQGAGELF
TRBV6-5	TRBJ1-1	NA	ASSSLPPEAF
TRBV7-8	TRBJ1-6	NA	ASSSTVNNSPLH
TRBV20-1	TRBJ2-7	NA	SARAYNEQY
TRBV28	TRBJ2-7	once	ASSAGTGGDEQY